The sequence of this TCR beta chain was determined in a study of cytomegalovirus exposure and HLA in healthy donors. On this clone: Antigen specificity is unknown.

The study ran its PCR with 60 Vbeta and 13 Jbeta primers. Assay used: immunoSEQ multiplex PCR; TCRdb lists only in-frame clones, some missing. The table shows 150,000 or so clones, with around 80% occurring only once. Findings and limits, study-wide: More clonal expansion characterized HLA-associated TCR beta chains than equally common others in a later analysis.

Source material: PBMCs. The receptor comes from a female donor in good health and CMV-seronegative.

In DNA form, the CDR3 reads TGTGCCAGCAGCACCCGTAGGACTACCTACGAGCAGTACTTC. Its protein product is CASSTRRTTYEQYF. The rearrangement joins TRBV21-1 to TRBJ2-7; the table's TRBD2 call for D was not verified on the DNA. TRBV21-1 is a recognized pseudogene. The length of the CDR3 is 14 residues.